This T cell receptor (beta chain) was captured in a study of blood T cell repertoires in COVID-19. The CDR3 sequence is 14 residues long. V shed 4 bases, J shed 5 bases, and the junction held 7 bases outside the gene matches. Germline V lookup: CDR1 GTSNPN, CDR2 SVGIG (reference sequence). The assay was immunoSEQ multiplex PCR, and TCRdb's table has in-frame clones only and misses some. The data show about 220,000 clones, with under 90% seen just once and 3.5% to 4% held by the top ten. Recruits, aged roughly 18 to 90 years, lived in around 24 US areas. Someone with COVID-19 had been met by exposed participants within 2 weeks before study entry.

This TCR was recovered from a woman aged 40 to 50 who had been exposed to COVID-19. The sample comprised PBMCs or T cells enriched from blood (not recorded which). This chain links TRBV30 with TRBJ2-3; 9 bases map to TRBD1. The CDR3 spells CAWNRGQGLDTQYF. The DNA for the CDR3 is TGTGCCTGGAATAGGGGACAGGGATTAGATACGCAGTATTTT. The full variable domain, in which reference TRBV30 and TRBJ2-3 provide the parts outside the CDR3, is SQTIHQWPATLVQPVGSPLSLECTVEGTSNPNLYWYRQAAGRGLQLLFYSVGIGQISSEVPQNLSASRPQDRQFILSSKKLLLSDSGFYLCAWNRGQGLDTQYFGPGTRLTVL.